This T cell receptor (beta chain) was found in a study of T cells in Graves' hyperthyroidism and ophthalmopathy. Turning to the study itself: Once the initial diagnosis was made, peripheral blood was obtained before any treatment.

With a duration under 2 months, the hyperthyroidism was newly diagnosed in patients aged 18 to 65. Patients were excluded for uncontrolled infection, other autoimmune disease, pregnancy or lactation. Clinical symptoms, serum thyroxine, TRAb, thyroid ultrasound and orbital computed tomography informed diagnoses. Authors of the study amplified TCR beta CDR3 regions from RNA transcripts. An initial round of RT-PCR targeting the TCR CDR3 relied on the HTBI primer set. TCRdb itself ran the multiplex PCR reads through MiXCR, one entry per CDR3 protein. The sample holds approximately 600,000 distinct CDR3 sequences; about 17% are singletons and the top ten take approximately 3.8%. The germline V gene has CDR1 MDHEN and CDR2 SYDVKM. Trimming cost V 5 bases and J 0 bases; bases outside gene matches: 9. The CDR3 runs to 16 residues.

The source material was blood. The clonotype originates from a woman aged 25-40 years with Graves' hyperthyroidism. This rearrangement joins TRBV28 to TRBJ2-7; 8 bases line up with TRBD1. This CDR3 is CASSLTPGQDSYEQYF. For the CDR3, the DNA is TGTGCCAGCAGTCTTACCCCGGGACAGGACTCCTACGAGCAGTACTTC.